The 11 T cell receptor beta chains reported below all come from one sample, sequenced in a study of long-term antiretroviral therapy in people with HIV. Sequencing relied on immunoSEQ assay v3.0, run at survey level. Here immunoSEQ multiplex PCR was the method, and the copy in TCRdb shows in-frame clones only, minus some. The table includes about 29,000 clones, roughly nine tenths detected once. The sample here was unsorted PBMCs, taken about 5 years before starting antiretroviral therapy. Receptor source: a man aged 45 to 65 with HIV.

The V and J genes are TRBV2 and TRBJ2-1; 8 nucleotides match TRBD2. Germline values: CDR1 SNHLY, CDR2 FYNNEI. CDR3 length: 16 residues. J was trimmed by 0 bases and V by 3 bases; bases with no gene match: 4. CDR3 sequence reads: CASSDGTRGSYNEQFF. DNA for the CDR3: TGTGCCAGCAGTGATGGGACTAGGGGCTCCTACAATGAGCAGTTCTTC.

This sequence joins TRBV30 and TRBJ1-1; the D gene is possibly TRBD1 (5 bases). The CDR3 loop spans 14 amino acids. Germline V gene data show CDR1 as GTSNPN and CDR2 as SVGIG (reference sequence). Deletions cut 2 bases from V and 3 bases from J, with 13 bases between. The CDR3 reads CAWSSGSYDTEAFF. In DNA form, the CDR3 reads TGTGCCTGGAGTTCAGGGTCTTACGACACTGAAGCTTTCTTT.

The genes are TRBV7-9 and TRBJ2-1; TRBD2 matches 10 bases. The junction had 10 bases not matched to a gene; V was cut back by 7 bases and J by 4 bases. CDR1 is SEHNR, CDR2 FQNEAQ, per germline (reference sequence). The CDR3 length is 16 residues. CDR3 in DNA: TGTGCCAGCACCGACACACTAGCGGGGAAATACAATGAGCAGTTCTTC. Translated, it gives CASTDTLAGKYNEQFF.

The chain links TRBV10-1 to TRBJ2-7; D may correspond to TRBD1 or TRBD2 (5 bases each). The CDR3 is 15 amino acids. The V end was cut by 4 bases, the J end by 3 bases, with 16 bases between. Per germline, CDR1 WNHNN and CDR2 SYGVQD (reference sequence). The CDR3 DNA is TGCGCCAGCAGTGGAGGTGGCAGGGACGTCTACGAGCAGTACTTC. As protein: CASSGGGRDVYEQYF.

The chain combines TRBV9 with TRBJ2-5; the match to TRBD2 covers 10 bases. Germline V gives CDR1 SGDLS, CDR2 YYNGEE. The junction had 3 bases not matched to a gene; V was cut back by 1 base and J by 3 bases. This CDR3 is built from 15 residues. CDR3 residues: CASSVTSGEEETQYF. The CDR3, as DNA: TGTGCCAGCAGCGTAACTAGCGGGGAGGAAGAGACCCAGTACTTC.

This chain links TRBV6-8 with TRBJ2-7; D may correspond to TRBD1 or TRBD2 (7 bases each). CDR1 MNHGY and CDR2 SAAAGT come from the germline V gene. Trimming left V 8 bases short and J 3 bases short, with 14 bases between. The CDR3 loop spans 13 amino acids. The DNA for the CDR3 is TGTGCCAGCCTGGGCAGGGGGGGCTACGAGCAGTACTTC. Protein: CASLGRGGYEQYF.

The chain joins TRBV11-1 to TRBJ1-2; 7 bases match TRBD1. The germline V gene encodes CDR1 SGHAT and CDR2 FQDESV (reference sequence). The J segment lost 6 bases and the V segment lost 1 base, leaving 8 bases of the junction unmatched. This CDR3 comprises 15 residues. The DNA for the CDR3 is TGTGCCAGCAGCTTAGTTTTCGGGACAGAGAATGGCTACACCTTC. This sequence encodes CASSLVFGTENGYTF. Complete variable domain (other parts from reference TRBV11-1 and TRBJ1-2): EAEVAQSPRYKITEKSQAVAFWCDPISGHATLYWYRQILGQGPELLVQFQDESVVDDSQLPKDRFSAERLKGVDSTLKIQPAELGDSAMYLCASSLVFGTENGYTFGSGTRLTVV.

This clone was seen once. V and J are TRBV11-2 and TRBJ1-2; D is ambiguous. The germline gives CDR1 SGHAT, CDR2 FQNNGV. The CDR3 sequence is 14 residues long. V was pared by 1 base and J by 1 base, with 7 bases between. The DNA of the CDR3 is TGTGCCAGCAGCTTAGCCACCTTTAACTATGGCTACACCTTC. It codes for CASSLATFNYGYTF.

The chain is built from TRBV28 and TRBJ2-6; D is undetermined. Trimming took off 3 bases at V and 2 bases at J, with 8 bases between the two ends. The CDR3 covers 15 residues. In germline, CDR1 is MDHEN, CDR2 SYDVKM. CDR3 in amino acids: CASSFGRTGANVLTF. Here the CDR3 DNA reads TGTGCCAGCAGTTTTGGCAGAACTGGGGCCAACGTCCTGACTTTC.

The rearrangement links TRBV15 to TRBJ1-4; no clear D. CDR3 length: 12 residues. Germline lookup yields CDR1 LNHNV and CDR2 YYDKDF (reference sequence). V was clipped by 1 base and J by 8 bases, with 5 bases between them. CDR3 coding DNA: TGTGCCACCAGCAGAGTAAGGGAAAAACTGTTTTTT. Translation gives CATSRVREKLFF.

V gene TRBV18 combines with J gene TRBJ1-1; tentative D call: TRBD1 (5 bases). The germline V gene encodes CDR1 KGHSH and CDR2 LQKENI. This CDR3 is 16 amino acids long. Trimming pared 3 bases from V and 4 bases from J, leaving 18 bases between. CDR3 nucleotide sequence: TGTGCCAGCTCACCCCCAGAATGGGGGGTGGGCACTGAAGCTTTCTTT. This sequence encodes CASSPPEWGVGTEAFF.